The subject of this entry is one TCR beta chain. Its specificity is not known. Combining a sample-barcoded 5' primer with a J-beta primer mix, a second PCR ran for roughly 6 to 12 cycles. TCRdb reanalysed the 5' RACE reads using MiXCR and keeps one entry per CDR3 protein. This repertoire shows under 1,000,000 distinct CDR3 sequences, 36% found once; its top ten account for about an eighth. Healthy Caucasian individuals from Russia aged about 6 to 90 served as donors. Per individual sample, total RNA of at least 6 micrograms was extracted. The data originate from a study of blood T cells in healthy people across ages. Findings and limits, study-wide: Conclusively comparing naive with antigen-experienced cells was impossible with unsorted PBMCs. CMV status of donors was not determined, possibly confounding expanded clonotype changes.

CDR3 size: 15 residues. Trimming cost V 4 bases and J 1 base; bases outside gene matches: 5. Germline CDR1 and CDR2: SQVTM and ANQGSEA. This clonotype was sampled from a man aged 18 to 29 in good health. The chain joins TRBV29-1 to TRBJ2-2; TRBD1 aligns across 8 bases. The sequencing sample was made of blood. The CDR3 here is CSVVLGTGNTGELFF. For the CDR3, the DNA is TGCAGCGTTGTTTTGGGGACAGGGAACACCGGGGAGCTGTTTTTT.